The source of this T cell receptor beta chain is a study of metastatic and nonmetastatic thyroid tumors. Nobody among the patients had been given any treatment before thyroid surgery. TCRdb re-called clones via MiXCR from the PCR reads. There are around 19,000 clones in the sample; around 16% occur only once, and about 36% lies in the top ten. The CDR3 runs to 13 residues. Germline CDR1 is DFQATT and CDR2 is SNEGSKA (reference sequence). To note about this clone: At one of its ends the junction is not consistent with the germline gene, which may arise from a read error.

This chain links TRBV20-1 with TRBJ1-1; TRBD1 agrees at 8 bases. The clonotype originates from a female donor with papillary thyroid cancer or a benign thyroid nodule (not recorded which). Some clones in this sample may be carry-over from other donors' samples. Sequencing was done on a sample of blood. The CDR3 nucleotides are TGCAGTGTTCCTAACAGGGGGTCCCTTGAAGCTTCCTTT. It yields the protein CSVPNRGSLEASF.